This T cell receptor (beta chain) was identified during a study of T cell repertoires in cytomegalovirus infection. The ends lost 8 bases at V and 2 bases at J; junction bases unmatched: 3. CDR1 and CDR2 from the germline V gene are SNHLY and FYNNEI. CDR3 size: 13 residues. This clonotype occurred a few times. MiXCR, run by TCRdb on the reads, gives a single entry per CDR3 protein. Of about 190,000 distinct CDR3 sequences in the sample, about 28% are singletons; the top ten hold 31%. The chain uses TRBV2 and TRBJ2-3; 8 nucleotides match TRBD2. The receptor's source is a human donor in good health (CMV status not recorded). Some clones in this sample may be carry-over from other donors' samples. The sequencing sample was made of PBMCs. CDR3 bases: TGTGCCAGCGCGGGGGGTTCCACAGATACGCAGTATTTT. Translating gives CASAGGSTDTQYF.